The 22 T cell receptor beta chains below all came from one sample that was sequenced in a study of molecular identifiers for immune sequencing clone quantification. One entry per CDR3 protein, called by TCRdb with MiXCR from the PCR reads. The sample gives about 97,000 distinct CDR3 sequences, 30% to 45% of which show up once; about a tenth is in the top ten. Sequenced sample: naive CD8+ T cells from blood, with Jurkat cell RNA spiked in. Subset noted: FACS-sorted CD8+CD4-CCR7+CD45RA+ naive T cells. These receptors were taken from a human donor in good health. Some libraries in this study had Jurkat cell RNA spiked in.

Notes on this clonotype: Possible read error: a much larger clone is one base away. The chain has TRBV20-1 and TRBJ1-2; TRBD1 might be the D (5 bases). This CDR3 is built from 13 residues. Germline CDR1 is DFQATT and CDR2 is SNEGSKA (reference sequence). CDR3 in amino acids: CSAAQTDNYGYPF. Written as DNA, the CDR3 is TGCAGTGCCGCTCAGACAGACAACTATGGCTACCCCTTC.

This clonotype was seen only a few times. V gene TRBV27 combines with J gene TRBJ2-1; 9 bases map to TRBD1. With V trimmed by 6 bases and J by 9 bases, 12 bases remained unmatched. Germline-derived CDR1 and CDR2 are MNHEY and SMNVEV (reference sequence). The CDR3 contains 15 residues. For the CDR3, the DNA is TGTGCCAGCAGCCGGATACCGGGACAGGGCGGTGAGCAGTTCTTC. This codes for CASSRIPGQGGEQFF.

This clonotype showed up just a few times. This chain uses TRBV20-1 with TRBJ2-7, with D possibly TRBD1 on 6 matching bases. Per germline, CDR1 DFQATT and CDR2 SNEGSKA (reference sequence). Trimming pared 3 bases from V and 6 bases from J, leaving 21 bases between. The CDR3 sequence is 15 residues long. CDR3 in DNA: TGCAGTGCTAGGCCCATAACAGGGTCCCCCTCCGAGCAGTACTTC. Its translation is CSARPITGSPSEQYF.

On this clonotype itself: A read error may explain this, as a much larger clone is one base away. V is TRBV29-1 and J is TRBJ2-2; D is ambiguous. The V gene's germline CDR1 is SQVTM and CDR2 ANQGSEA. V dropped 6 bases and J dropped 5 bases, with 10 bases sitting between them. The CDR3 covers 12 residues. The CDR3 region is CSVLGSTGELFF. The CDR3 nucleotides read TGCAGCGTACTGGGTTCAACCGGGGAGCTGTTTTTT.

The chain uses TRBV5-6 and TRBJ2-7, with 8 bases fitting TRBD2. CDR1 and CDR2 from the germline V gene are SGHDT and YYEEEE. V was pared by 0 bases and J by 1 base, with 3 bases of the junction left unmatched. The CDR3 is 15 amino acids. The CDR3 nucleotides are TGTGCCAGCAGCTTGGCTAGCGGGCCTTCCTACGAGCAGTACTTC. The encoded protein is CASSLASGPSYEQYF.

Ten or more counts support this clonotype. The chain recombines TRBV7-2 with TRBJ2-7, with TRBD1 matching over 8 bases. V lost 7 bases, J lost 5 bases, and 10 bases stayed unmatched. Germline loops: CDR1 SGHTA, CDR2 FQGNSA. The CDR3 runs 14 residues. Here the CDR3 reads CASTHPGTGNEQYF. The DNA for the CDR3 is TGTGCCAGCACTCATCCCGGGACAGGCAACGAGCAGTACTTC. Combining the CDR3 with reference TRBV7-2 and TRBJ2-7 gives the whole variable domain GAGVSQSPSNKVTEKGKDVELRCDPISGHTALYWYRQSLGQGLEFLIYFQGNSAPDKSGLPSDRFSAERTGGSVSTLTIQRTQQEDSAVYLCASTHPGTGNEQYFGPGTRLTVT.

The chain joins TRBV28 to TRBJ2-5; D might be TRBD1 or TRBD2, each matching 5 bases. Germline-derived CDR1 and CDR2 are MDHEN and SYDVKM. Trimming removed 7 bases at V and 3 bases at J, with 24 bases between. This CDR3 is 17 amino acids long. CDR3 loop: CASTSGRADWGEETQYF. The CDR3 region has the DNA TGTGCCAGCACCTCGGGCAGGGCCGATTGGGGAGAAGAGACCCAGTACTTC. Together with reference TRBV28 and TRBJ2-5, the CDR3 gives the full variable domain: DVKVTQSSRYLVKRTGEKVFLECVQDMDHENMFWYRQDPGLGLRLIYFSYDVKMKEKGDIPEGYSVSREKKERFSLILESASTNQTSMYLCASTSGRADWGEETQYFGPGTRLLVL.

This rearrangement joins TRBV7-2 to TRBJ2-5; the D is unclear. Looked up from germline, CDR1 is SGHTA and CDR2 is FQGNSA. V lost 8 bases, J lost 3 bases, and 13 bases lay in between. The CDR3 is 13 amino acids. The CDR3 loop reads CASGPRLKETQYF. The CDR3 coding sequence is TGTGCCAGCGGCCCGAGGTTAAAAGAGACCCAGTACTTC. Together with reference TRBV7-2 and TRBJ2-5, the CDR3 gives the full variable domain: GAGVSQSPSNKVTEKGKDVELRCDPISGHTALYWYRQSLGQGLEFLIYFQGNSAPDKSGLPSDRFSAERTGGSVSTLTIQRTQQEDSAVYLCASGPRLKETQYFGPGTRLLVL.

A single count supports this clonotype. A much larger clone lies one base from this, so it may be a read error. The gene calls are TRBV28 and TRBJ1-5, with no clear D. CDR1 is MDHEN and CDR2 is SYDVKM in the germline V gene. The CDR3 covers 15 residues. Here the CDR3 reads CVSRTHDGSNQPQHF. The CDR3 nucleotides are TGTGTCAGCAGAACCCACGACGGTAGCAATCAGCCCCAGCATTTT.

This clonotype appeared a few times. The rearrangement joins TRBV24-1 to TRBJ2-7; tentatively, D is TRBD2 (5 bases). V gave up 0 bases and J gave up 7 bases, with 6 bases separating them. This CDR3 spans 12 amino acids. Germline loops: CDR1 KGHDR, CDR2 SFDVKD. The CDR3 DNA reads as TGTGCCACCAGTGATTTGCGGGGAGAGCAGTACTTC. Amino acid sequence: CATSDLRGEQYF.

For this clonotype: Without the conserved terminal phenylalanine or tryptophan, this CDR3 likely stems from a read error. The V call is TRBV12-3 or TRBV12-4, the J call TRBJ1-1; D call uncertain. The CDR3 is 12 residues long. The V end was cut by 5 bases, the J end by 4 bases, with 8 bases between. CDR3 DNA: TGTGCCAGCAGTAGGGCGGGCACTGAAGCTTTCATT. Translating it yields CASSRAGTEAFI.

This clonotype was observed a handful of times. The chain is built from TRBV7-9 and TRBJ2-7; tentatively, D is TRBD1 (6 bases). The V gene lost 2 bases and the J gene lost 0 bases, with 17 bases spanning the gap. The V gene's germline CDR1 is SEHNR and CDR2 FQNEAQ (reference sequence). The CDR3 length is 17 residues. CDR3 nucleotide sequence: TGTGCCAGCAGCTTACCGGCCCGAGACAGGATCTCCTACGAGCAGTACTTC. Translated: CASSLPARDRISYEQYF.

Worth noting for this clonotype: At one end the junction does not follow the germline gene, possibly because of a read error. This chain uses TRBV18 with TRBJ1-5; D gene unclear. The CDR3 is 13 amino acids. Germline CDR1 is KGHSH and CDR2 is LQKENI. CDR3 nucleotides: TGTGCCAGCACACCCGACTTCAATCAGCCCCAGCATTTT. It translates to CASTPDFNQPQHF.

The J gene is TRBJ1-1, the V gene TRBV7-9; 8 bases are a match to TRBD1. Germline CDR1 is SEHNR and CDR2 is FQNEAQ (reference sequence). This CDR3 has 16 residues. After removal of 3 bases from V and 7 bases from J, the junction contained 13 bases not matched to a gene. As DNA, the CDR3 is TGTGCCAGCAGCTTTTATCCGTCCAGGGGGCAGGTTGAAGCTTTCTTT. Translation: CASSFYPSRGQVEAFF.

This chain connects TRBV6-4 to TRBJ1-1, with D possibly TRBD1 on 5 matching bases. Germline V gene lookup returns CDR1 MRHNA and CDR2 SNTAGT. The CDR3 length is 15 residues. The V and J ends lost 6 bases and 4 bases respectively, with 18 bases between them. CDR3 amino acids: CASREAEGVGTEAFF. The CDR3 bases are TGTGCCAGCAGAGAAGCCGAAGGGGTAGGCACTGAAGCTTTCTTT.

This clonotype was seen a few times. The CDR3 loop is CASSQGQVGYEQYF. DNA of the CDR3: TGTGCCAGCAGCCAAGGGCAGGTTGGGTACGAGCAGTACTTC. The rearrangement uses TRBV3-1 and TRBJ2-7; D unresolved. Looked up from germline, CDR1 is LGHDT and CDR2 is YNNKEL (reference sequence). The CDR3 covers 14 residues. Trimming removed 1 base at V and 4 bases at J, with 11 bases between.

In its sample, this clonotype was seen a few times. The chain joins TRBV6-6 to TRBJ1-2; D is unresolved. Germline lookup yields CDR1 MNHNY and CDR2 SVGAGI (reference sequence). Trimming took 2 bases from V and 2 from J, leaving 9 bases between them. The length of the CDR3 is 14 residues. Here the CDR3 DNA reads TGTGCCAGCAGTTACGAGGCCGACAACTATGGCTACACCTTC. This translates into CASSYEADNYGYTF.

This clonotype has at least ten counts. This chain uses TRBV28 with TRBJ2-7; D is perhaps TRBD1 (6 bases). This CDR3 has 14 amino acids. Germline V gives CDR1 MDHEN, CDR2 SYDVKM. The ends were cut back, 5 bases at V and 9 bases at J, with 20 bases in the middle. The CDR3 sequence: CASSLPSPGARQYF. The DNA of the CDR3 is TGTGCCAGCAGTCTACCGTCCCCAGGGGCCAGGCAGTACTTC.

The genes are TRBV2 and TRBJ2-5; 16 positions match TRBD2. The V gene's germline CDR1 is SNHLY and CDR2 FYNNEI. V was pared by 6 bases and J by 5 bases, with 9 bases of the junction left unmatched. The CDR3 is made up of 17 amino acids. CDR3 protein: CASSPGLAGGPVETQYF. The CDR3 bases are TGTGCCAGCAGCCCGGGACTAGCGGGAGGGCCGGTCGAGACCCAGTACTTC.

This clonotype has ten or more counts. The genes are TRBV10-3 and TRBJ1-5; no definite D call. There are 13 residues in the CDR3. V was trimmed by 2 bases and J by 6 bases, leaving 8 bases between them. CDR1 and CDR2 from the germline V gene are ENHRY and SYGVKD. This CDR3 reads CAISEGASQPQHF. The CDR3 nucleotides are TGTGCCATCAGTGAGGGTGCGAGTCAGCCCCAGCATTTT.

Only a few counts were recorded for this clonotype. V is TRBV6-5 and J is TRBJ2-7; 10 positions match TRBD2. Unmatched junction bases numbered 9, after V lost 3 bases and J lost 7 bases. Germline values: CDR1 MNHEY, CDR2 SVGAGI. The CDR3 has 15 amino acids. The CDR3 coding sequence is TGTGCCAGCAGTTATCGGGCTAGCGGGAGTGGAGAGCAGTACTTC. Its translation is CASSYRASGSGEQYF.

This clonotype was counted at least ten times. This chain connects TRBV4-1 to TRBJ2-1, with 9 bases lining up with TRBD2. Trimming at V came to 0 bases and at J to 4 bases, leaving 7 bases not matched to a gene. Germline V gene sequence: CDR1 MGHRA, CDR2 YSYEKL. The CDR3 contains 17 residues. The CDR3 protein is CASSQDDASGIYNEQFF. The DNA for the CDR3 is TGCGCCAGCAGCCAAGATGACGCTAGCGGGATTTACAATGAGCAGTTCTTC.